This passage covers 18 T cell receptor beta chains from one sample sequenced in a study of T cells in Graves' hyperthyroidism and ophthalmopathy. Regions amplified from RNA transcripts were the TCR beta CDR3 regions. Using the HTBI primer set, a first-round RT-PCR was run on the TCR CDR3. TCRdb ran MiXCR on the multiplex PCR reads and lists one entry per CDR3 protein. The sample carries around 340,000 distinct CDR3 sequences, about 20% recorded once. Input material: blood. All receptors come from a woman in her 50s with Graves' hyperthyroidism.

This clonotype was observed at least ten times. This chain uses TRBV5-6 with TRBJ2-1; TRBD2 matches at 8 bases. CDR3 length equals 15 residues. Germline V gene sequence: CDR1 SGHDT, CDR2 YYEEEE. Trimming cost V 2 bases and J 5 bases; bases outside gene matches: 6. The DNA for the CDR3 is TGTGCCAGCAGCTTTCCTAGCGGGCCAAACAATGAGCAGTTCTTC. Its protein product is CASSFPSGPNNEQFF.

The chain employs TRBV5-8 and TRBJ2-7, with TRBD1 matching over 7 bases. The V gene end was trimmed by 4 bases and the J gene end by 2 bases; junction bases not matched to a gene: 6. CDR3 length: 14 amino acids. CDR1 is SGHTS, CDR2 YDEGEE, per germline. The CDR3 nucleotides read TGTGCCAGCAGCGGCCCGGGACAGACCTACGAGCAGTACTTC. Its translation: CASSGPGQTYEQYF.

Here the CDR3 reads CASSLVQGDQPQHF. CDR3 nucleotide sequence: TGCGCCAGCAGCTTGGTACAGGGAGATCAGCCCCAGCATTTT. V and J are TRBV5-1 and TRBJ1-5; a possible D gene is TRBD1 (6 bases). The CDR3 loop spans 14 amino acids. Germline lookup yields CDR1 SGHRS and CDR2 YFSETQ. V dropped 0 bases and J dropped 5 bases, with 9 bases sitting between them.

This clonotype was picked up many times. CDR3 loop: CAWSTRVGTEAFF. CDR3 bases: TGTGCCTGGAGCACCAGGGTTGGCACTGAAGCTTTCTTT. The chain combines TRBV30 with TRBJ1-1, with a possible D match to TRBD1 (5 bases). V was cut by 3 bases and J by 4 bases, with 12 bases left in between. Germline assignment: CDR1 GTSNPN and CDR2 SVGIG (reference sequence). The CDR3 consists of 13 residues.

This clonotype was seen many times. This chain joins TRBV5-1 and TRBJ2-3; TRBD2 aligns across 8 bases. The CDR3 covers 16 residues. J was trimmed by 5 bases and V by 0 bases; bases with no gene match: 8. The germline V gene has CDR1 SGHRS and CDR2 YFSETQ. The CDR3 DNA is TGCGCCAGCAGCTTGGGGCGAGCGGGAGCTAGAGATACGCAGTATTTT. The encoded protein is CASSLGRAGARDTQYF.

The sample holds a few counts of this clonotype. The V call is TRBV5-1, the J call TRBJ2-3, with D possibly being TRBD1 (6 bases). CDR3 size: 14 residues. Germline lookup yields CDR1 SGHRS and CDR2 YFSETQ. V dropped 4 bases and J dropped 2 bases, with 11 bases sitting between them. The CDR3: CASSAGQNTDTQYF. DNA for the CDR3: TGCGCCAGCAGCGCCGGACAGAACACAGATACGCAGTATTTT.

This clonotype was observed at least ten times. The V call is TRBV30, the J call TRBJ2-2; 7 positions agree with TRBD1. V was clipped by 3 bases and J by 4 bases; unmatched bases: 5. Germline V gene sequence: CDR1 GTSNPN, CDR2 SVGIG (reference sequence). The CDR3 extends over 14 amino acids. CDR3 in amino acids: CAWRRGRVTGELFF. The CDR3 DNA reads TGTGCCTGGAGAAGGGGGCGGGTCACCGGGGAGCTGTTTTTT.

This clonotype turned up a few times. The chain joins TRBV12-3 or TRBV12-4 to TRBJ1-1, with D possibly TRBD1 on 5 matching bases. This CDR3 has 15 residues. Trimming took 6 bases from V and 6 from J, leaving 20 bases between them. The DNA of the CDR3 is TGTGCCAGCAGCCCCTTAGTGTGGGGCGCTTCTGAAGCTTTCTTT. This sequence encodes CASSPLVWGASEAFF.

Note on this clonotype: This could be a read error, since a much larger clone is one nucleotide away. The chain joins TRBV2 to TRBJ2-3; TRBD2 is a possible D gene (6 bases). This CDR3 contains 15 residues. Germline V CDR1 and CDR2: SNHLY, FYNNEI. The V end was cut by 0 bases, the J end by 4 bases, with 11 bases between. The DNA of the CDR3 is TGTGCCAGCAGTGAAGCGGGACCTAGCGCAGATACGCAGTATTTT. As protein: CASSEAGPSADTQYF.

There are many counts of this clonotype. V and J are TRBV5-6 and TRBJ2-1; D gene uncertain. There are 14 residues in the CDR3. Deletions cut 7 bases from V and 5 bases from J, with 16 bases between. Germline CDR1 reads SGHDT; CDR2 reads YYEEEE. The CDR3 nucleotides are TGTGCCAGCTCGTTTGGGGTTGGGGACAATGAGCAGTTCTTC. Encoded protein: CASSFGVGDNEQFF. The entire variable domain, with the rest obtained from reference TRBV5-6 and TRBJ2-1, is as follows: DAGVTQSPTHLIKTRGQQVTLRCSPKSGHDTVSWYQQALGQGPQFIFQYYEEEERQRGNFPDRFSGHQFPNYSSELNVNALLLGDSALYLCASSFGVGDNEQFFGPGTRLTVL.

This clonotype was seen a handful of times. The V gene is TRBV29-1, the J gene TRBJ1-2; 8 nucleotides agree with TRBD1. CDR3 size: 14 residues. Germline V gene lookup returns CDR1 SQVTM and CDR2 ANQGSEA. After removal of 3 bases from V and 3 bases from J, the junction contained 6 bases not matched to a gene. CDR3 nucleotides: TGCAGCGTTGACGCCGGGACAGGTTACTATGGCTACACCTTC. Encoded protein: CSVDAGTGYYGYTF.

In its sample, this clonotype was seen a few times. CDR3 protein: CATGTGNNEQFF. CDR3 in DNA: TGTGCCACCGGGACAGGGAATAATGAGCAGTTCTTC. The V gene is TRBV6-1, the J gene TRBJ2-1; 9 bases agree with TRBD1. The CDR3 covers 12 residues. Germline V gene data show CDR1 as MNHNS and CDR2 as SASEGT. The trim removed 10 bases at V and 7 bases at J, leaving 5 bases unmatched.

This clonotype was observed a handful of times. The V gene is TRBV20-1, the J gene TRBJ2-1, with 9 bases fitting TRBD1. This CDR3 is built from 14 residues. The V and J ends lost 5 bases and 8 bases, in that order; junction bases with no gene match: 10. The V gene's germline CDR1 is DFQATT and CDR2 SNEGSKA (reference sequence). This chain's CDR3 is CSASGTGNPDEQFF. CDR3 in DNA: TGCAGTGCTTCCGGGACAGGGAACCCTGATGAGCAGTTCTTC.

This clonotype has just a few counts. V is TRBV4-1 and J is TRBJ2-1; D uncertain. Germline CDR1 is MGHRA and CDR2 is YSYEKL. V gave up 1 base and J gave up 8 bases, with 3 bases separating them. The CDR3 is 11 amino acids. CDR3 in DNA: TGCGCCAGCAGCCAAGCTCATGAGCAGTTCTTC. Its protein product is CASSQAHEQFF.

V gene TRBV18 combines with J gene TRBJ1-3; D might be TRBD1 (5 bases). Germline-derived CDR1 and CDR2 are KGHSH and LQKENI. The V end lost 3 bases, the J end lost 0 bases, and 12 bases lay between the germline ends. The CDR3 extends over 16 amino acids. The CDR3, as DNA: TGTGCCAGCTCACCGCCGGGACTGCACTCTGGAAACACCATATATTTT. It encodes CASSPPGLHSGNTIYF.

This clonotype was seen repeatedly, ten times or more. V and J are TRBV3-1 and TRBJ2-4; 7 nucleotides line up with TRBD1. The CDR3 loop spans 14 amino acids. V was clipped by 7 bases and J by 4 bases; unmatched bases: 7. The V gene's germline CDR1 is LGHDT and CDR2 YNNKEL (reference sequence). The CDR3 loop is CASTPMGQKNIQYF. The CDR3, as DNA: TGTGCCAGCACCCCTATGGGACAGAAAAACATTCAGTACTTC.

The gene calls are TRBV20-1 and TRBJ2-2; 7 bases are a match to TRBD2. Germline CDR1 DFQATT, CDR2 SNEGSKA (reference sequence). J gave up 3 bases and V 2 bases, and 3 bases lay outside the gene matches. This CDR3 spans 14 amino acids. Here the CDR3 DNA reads TGCAGTGCTAGACGAGCGGGACACACCGGGGAGCTGTTTTTT. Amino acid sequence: CSARRAGHTGELFF.

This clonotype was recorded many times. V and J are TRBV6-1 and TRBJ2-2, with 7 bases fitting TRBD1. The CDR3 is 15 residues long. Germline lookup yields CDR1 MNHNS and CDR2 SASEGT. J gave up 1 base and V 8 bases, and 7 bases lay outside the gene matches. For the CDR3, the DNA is TGTGCCAGCTTCCCCGGGACAGAGAACACCGGGGAGCTGTTTTTT. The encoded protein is CASFPGTENTGELFF.